A selection of T cell receptor beta chains follows, all from one sample in a study of blood T cell repertoires in COVID-19. Using immunoSEQ multiplex PCR, the repertoire was profiled, and TCRdb retains in-frame clones only, with some absent. Of approximately 200,000 clones listed, around 94% are singletons. Sequencing used peripheral blood. The receptors come from a man aged 25 to 40 with COVID-19, enrolled during active disease. Both conserved end residues are part of each CDR3.

>TRBV11-2|TRBJ1-4
CASSSRQGMLEKLFF
>TRBV6-5|TRBJ1-2
CASSWNRDNNGYTF
>TRBV7-9|TRBJ1-2
CASSLRGTGLDGYTF
>TRBV9|TRBJ1-2
CASSYQGGYGYTF
>TRBV5-1|TRBJ1-1
CASSLGGRQNTEAFF
>TRBV19|TRBJ1-5
CASTTGYQPQHF
>TRBV11-2|TRBJ1-6
CASSSGTGPNSPLHF
>TRBV4-1|TRBJ1-1
CASSQVQGDTEAFF
>TRBV7-9|TRBJ1-1
CAGQTGDTEAFF
>TRBV5-1|TRBJ1-6
CASWVGTGDSPLHF
>TRBV19|TRBJ2-5
CASSSPGTSGPPDYF
>TRBV3-1/TRBV3-2|TRBJ1-1
CASSQTGRDTEAFF
>TRBV7-3|TRBJ1-1
CASSPSGANTEAFF
>TRBV5-1|TRBJ1-1
CASSYSGTDNTEAFF
>TRBV5-1|TRBJ2-3
CASSFFGTGGSDTQYF
>TRBV6-5|TRBJ1-4
CASSSGQGAEKLFF
>TRBV30|TRBJ1-1
CAWRRSGTGGTEAFF
>TRBV18|TRBJ1-1
CASSPGQGNTEAFF
>TRBV5-6|TRBJ2-3
CASSLFRDSSTDTQYF
>TRBV15|TRBJ2-1
CATSRESSYNEQFF
>TRBV18|TRBJ2-3
CASSPWLAGGNTQYF
>TRBV19|TRBJ2-5
CASSTQGVVETQYF
>TRBV27|TRBJ2-7
CASSFGRGGYEQYF
>TRBV6-5|TRBJ1-1
CASSIDRVATEAFF
>TRBV4-1|TRBJ1-3
CASSPRKEVRGSGNTIYF
>TRBV18|TRBJ1-5
CASSPVTGEDQPQHF
>TRBV5-1|TRBJ2-2
CASSVLTGGNTGELFF
>TRBV11-3|TRBJ2-2
CASSLETRVYTGELFF
>TRBV19|TRBJ1-2
CASSISGNNYGYTF
>TRBV12-3/TRBV12-4|TRBJ1-1
CASNTVGGRAFF
>TRBV10-1|TRBJ1-4
CASSENRGAEKLFF
>TRBV7-2|TRBJ2-3
CASSIRTSGGPSRDTQYF
>TRBV6-5|TRBJ2-1
CASSYSGTGYNEQFF
>TRBV5-6|TRBJ1-6
CASSPRVDPYNSPLHF
>TRBV7-9|TRBJ1-2
CASSLMGQGREGYTF
>TRBV11-2|TRBJ2-7
CASSYRDRPYEQYF
>TRBV25-1|TRBJ1-5
CASRSTGNQPQHF
>TRBV5-1|TRBJ1-1
CASSLVGGEGTEAFF
>TRBV18|TRBJ1-5
CASSGQSNQPQHF
>TRBV5-6|TRBJ1-1
CASSNPGQGLITEAFF
>TRBV5-6|TRBJ2-2
CASSSDGMNTGELFF
>TRBV19|TRBJ1-2
CASRAGQAPGGYTF
>TRBV27|TRBJ2-6
CASKTDYASGANVLTF
>TRBV19|TRBJ1-5
CASSMGRYSNQPQHF
>TRBV5-1|TRBJ2-2
CASSLSGGLDTGELFF
>TRBV7-2|TRBJ2-1
CASSLRLTGDEQFF
>TRBV25-1|TRBJ2-2
CASSDSTGANTGELFF
>TRBV25-1|TRBJ1-2
CASTRGYGYTF
>TRBV19|TRBJ1-6
CASSDRGGYNSPLHF
>TRBV7-6|TRBJ1-6
CASSLWGPGQSNSPLHF
>TRBV19|TRBJ1-4
CASSIVKGDPPHNEKLFF
>TRBV7-9|TRBJ1-5
CASSTGDKGPQHF
>TRBV7-9|TRBJ2-5
CASSLAWAGKETQYF
>TRBV5-1|TRBJ2-3
CASSLVTSGGTDTQYF
>TRBV3-1/TRBV3-2|TRBJ2-1
CASSQDRRSGGRNEQFF
>TRBV5-6|TRBJ1-6
CASSWGQAASPLHF
>TRBV12-5|TRBJ2-1
CASGWELAGVGNEQFF
>TRBV10-3|TRBJ2-3
CAIMGQGQDTQYF
>TRBV27|TRBJ2-1
CASSTGTSGVNEQFF